The sequence of this T cell receptor (beta chain) was determined in a study of blood T cell repertoires in COVID-19. In the study overall: Samples came from the United States, Italy and Spain, spanning acute and convalescent COVID-19. Sample material is recorded as cDNA or gDNA derived from T cells, B-cell-depleted T cells, or PBMCs.

Clones were sequenced by immunoSEQ multiplex PCR, and TCRdb holds only the in-frame ones, with some missing. There are about 180,000 clones in the sample; about 87% occur only once, and 1.6% lies in the top ten. The CDR3 totals 14 residues. V shed 5 bases and J shed 8 bases, with 13 bases lying between them. Germline lookup yields CDR1 MNHEY and CDR2 SVGAGI. The V call is TRBV6-5, the J call TRBJ1-6, with a tentative D call TRBD1 (6 bases). The specimen was peripheral blood. The clonotype was recovered from a woman aged 45-65 years with acute or convalescent COVID-19. CDR3 nucleotides: TGTGCCAGCAGTCTCTCAGGGGCGGATTCACCCCTCCACTTT. The encoded protein is CASSLSGADSPLHF.